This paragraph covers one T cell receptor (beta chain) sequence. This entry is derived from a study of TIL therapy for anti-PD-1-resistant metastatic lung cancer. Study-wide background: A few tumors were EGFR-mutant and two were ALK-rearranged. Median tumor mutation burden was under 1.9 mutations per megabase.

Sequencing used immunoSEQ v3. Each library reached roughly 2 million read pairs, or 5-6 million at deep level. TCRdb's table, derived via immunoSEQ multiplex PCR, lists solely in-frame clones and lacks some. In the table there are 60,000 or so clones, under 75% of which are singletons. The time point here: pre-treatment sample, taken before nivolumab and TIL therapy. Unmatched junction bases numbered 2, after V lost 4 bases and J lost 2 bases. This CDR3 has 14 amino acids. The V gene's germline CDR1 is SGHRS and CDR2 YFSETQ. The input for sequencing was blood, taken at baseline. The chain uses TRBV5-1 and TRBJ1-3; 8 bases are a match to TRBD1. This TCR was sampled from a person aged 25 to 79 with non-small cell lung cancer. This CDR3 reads CASSPDRAGNTIYF. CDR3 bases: TGCGCCAGCAGCCCGGACAGGGCTGGAAACACCATATATTTT. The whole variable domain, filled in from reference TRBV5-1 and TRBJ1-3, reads KAGVTQTPRYLIKTRGQQVTLSCSPISGHRSVSWYQQTPGQGLQFLFEYFSETQRNKGNFPGRFSGRQFSNSRSEMNVSTLELGDSALYLCASSPDRAGNTIYFGEGSWLTVV.